This is a list of T cell receptor beta chains from one sample in a study of cytomegalovirus exposure and HLA in healthy donors. Assay used: immunoSEQ multiplex PCR; TCRdb lists only in-frame clones, some missing. The sample carries fewer than 200,000 clones, around 81% recorded once. What was sequenced was PBMCs. These receptors all stem from a woman in her thirties in good health and CMV-seronegative. CDR3s leave out the opening cysteine and the closing phenylalanine or tryptophan. Each record gives: V gene, J gene, CDR3 length, CDR3 protein.

TRBV28	TRBJ1-4	12	ASRKTALEEKLF
TRBV10-2	TRBJ2-6	12	ASSPGSGANVLT
TRBV27	TRBJ2-7	13	ASRTFFTRGYEQY
TRBV28	TRBJ1-1	12	ASSLGAGGTEAF
TRBV2	TRBJ2-7	11	AIPGKGIDEQY
TRBV5-1	TRBJ1-5	12	ASSLAGQGQPQH
TRBV6-6	TRBJ2-2	10	ASSPNTGELF
TRBV5-1	TRBJ2-4	15	ASSKEVGRGAKNIQY
TRBV7-8	TRBJ1-6	14	ASSSMGGSYNSPLH
TRBV20-1	TRBJ1-2	9	SASPNGRYT
TRBV6-1	TRBJ2-7	15	ASSEVILTGQIYEQY
TRBV5-1	TRBJ2-2	12	ASSLAQGIGELF
TRBV29-1	-	13	SVARAQGNYGEQY
TRBV29-1	TRBJ2-5	10	SVGGVRETQY
TRBV10-1	TRBJ2-5	11	ASSVEGVGTQY
TRBV5-1	TRBJ1-1	14	ASSRSITGDGTEAF
TRBV28	TRBJ1-1	11	ASSYRGNTEAF
TRBV19	TRBJ1-3	14	ASSIRQAASGNTIY
TRBV21-1	TRBJ2-1	14	ASSKGLANSYNEQF
TRBV27	TRBJ2-2	13	ASSSSGAATGELF
TRBV19	TRBJ1-6	13	ASSLSGYGNSPLH
TRBV7-2	TRBJ2-7	11	ASSYDRANEQY
TRBV7-6	TRBJ2-1	15	ASSLRTSGGASTEQF
TRBV4-1	TRBJ1-3	13	ASSQDWGEGNTIY
TRBV6-1	TRBJ1-1	13	ASSKLTGGNTEAF
TRBV9	TRBJ2-3	11	ASSKHSTDTQY
TRBV27	TRBJ2-5	11	ASSLANQETQY
TRBV14	TRBJ1-2	11	ASSQGATVRYT
TRBV11-2	-	10	ASSLEGYEQY
TRBV10-2	TRBJ2-2	14	ATDRTGVLNTGELF
TRBV20-1	TRBJ1-4	9	SARDREKLF
TRBV2	TRBJ2-3	14	ASSERQPSSTDTQY
TRBV9	TRBJ2-1	13	ASSAGTSKGNEQF
TRBV7-2	TRBJ2-4	13	ASSPPMWVKNSQY
TRBV6-5	TRBJ1-5	12	ASSQEGFNQPQH
TRBV28	TRBJ1-1	11	AGSPQALTEAF